This TCR beta chain was identified in a study of Ad26.COV2.S vaccination and SARS-CoV-2 variants. Findings of the study overall: Measurement of non-spike TCR breadth gave similar results in vaccine and placebo recipients. Greater spike-specific TCR breadth was seen in vaccine recipients than in placebo recipients. Analytic work on TCR breadth and depth might have understated the full extent of total T cell responses. Post-vaccination spike-specific CD8+ and CD4+ T cell responses reportedly had substantial breadth.

V was trimmed by 4 bases and J by 0 bases, leaving 31 bases between them. In germline, CDR1 is LGHDT, CDR2 YNNKEL (reference sequence). This CDR3 has 22 residues. As for this clone: Its antigen is unidentified.

The table came from immunoSEQ multiplex PCR; TCRdb's copy has only in-frame clones and leaves some out. This repertoire shows around 370,000 clones, 90% to 95% found once; its top ten account for about 3.9%. This rearrangement joins TRBV3-1 (or the pseudogene TRBV3-2) to TRBJ1-5; D perhaps matches TRBD1 (5 bases). The material was peripheral blood, obtained after recovery from COVID-19. The clonotype comes from a human donor who had recovered from COVID-19. The CDR3 loop reads CASSPRQTKGMVGTNSNQPQHF. In nucleotides, the CDR3 is TGTGCCAGCAGCCCCCGACAGACCAAGGGAATGGTCGGCACTAATAGCAATCAGCCCCAGCATTTT.